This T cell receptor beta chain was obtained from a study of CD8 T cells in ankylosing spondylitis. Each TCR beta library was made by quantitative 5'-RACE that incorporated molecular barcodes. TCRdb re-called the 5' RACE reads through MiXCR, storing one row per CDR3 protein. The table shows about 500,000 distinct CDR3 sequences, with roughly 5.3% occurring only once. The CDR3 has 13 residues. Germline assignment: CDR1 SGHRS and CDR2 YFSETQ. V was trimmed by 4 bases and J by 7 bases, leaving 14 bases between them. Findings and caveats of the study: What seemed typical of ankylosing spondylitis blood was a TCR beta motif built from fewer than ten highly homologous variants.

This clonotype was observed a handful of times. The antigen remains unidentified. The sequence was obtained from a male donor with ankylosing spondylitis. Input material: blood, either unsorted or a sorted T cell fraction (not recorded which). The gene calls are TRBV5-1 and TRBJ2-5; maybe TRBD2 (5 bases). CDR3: CASSERAPRTQYF. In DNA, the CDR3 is TGCGCCAGCAGCGAGAGGGCCCCCCGGACCCAGTACTTC.